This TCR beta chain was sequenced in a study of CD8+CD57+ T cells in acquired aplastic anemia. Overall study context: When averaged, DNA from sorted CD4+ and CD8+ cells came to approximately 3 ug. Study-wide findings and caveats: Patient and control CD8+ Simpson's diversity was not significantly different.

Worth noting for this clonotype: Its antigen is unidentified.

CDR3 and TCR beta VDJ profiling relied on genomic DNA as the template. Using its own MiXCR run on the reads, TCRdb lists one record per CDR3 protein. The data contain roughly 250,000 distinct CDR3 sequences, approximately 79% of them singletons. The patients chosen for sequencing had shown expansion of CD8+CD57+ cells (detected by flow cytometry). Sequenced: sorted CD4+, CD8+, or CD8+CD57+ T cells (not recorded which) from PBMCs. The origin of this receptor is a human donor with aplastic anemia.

This chain's CDR3 is CASSLERDGLVQCYTF. CDR3 nucleotides: TGTGCCAGCAGCTTGGAGAGAGACGGGCTTGTGCAGTGTTACACCTTC. The rearrangement links TRBV7-8 to TRBJ1-2; D is unclear. V lost 3 bases and J 11 bases, leaving 25 bases between the germline ends. Germline CDR1 is SGHVS and CDR2 is FQNEAQ. CDR3 length: 16 residues. Based on the CDR3 plus reference TRBV7-8 and TRBJ1-2, the full variable domain is GAGVSQSPRYKVAKRGQDVALRCDPISGHVSLFWYQQALGQGPEFLTYFQNEAQLDKSGLPSDRFFAERPEGSVSTLKIQRTQQEDSAVYLCASSLERDGLVQCYTFGSGTRLTVV.